This T cell receptor beta chain was recovered during a study of blood T cell repertoires in COVID-19. This CDR3 contains 13 residues. V trimming: 4 bases; J trimming: 7 bases; junction bases outside the gene matches: 4. Germline CDR1 is SGHTA and CDR2 is FQGTGA. Original analysis: Nucleated cell counts were estimated from reference gene primer amplification. Only in-frame clones appear in the TCRdb table, and some are missing; sequencing was by immunoSEQ multiplex PCR. The D gene and trimming were derived from the DNA, and the V and J assignments and clone size from that table. The data contain approximately 190,000 clones, around nine tenths of them singletons.

The rearrangement links TRBV7-3 to TRBJ1-2; TRBD1 matches 9 bases. The sequenced sample was peripheral blood. The receptor's source is a man aged 55 to 70 with active or convalescent COVID-19. The CDR3 region has the DNA TGTGCCAGCAGCTCCGGGACAGGGATTGGCTACACCTTC. Its protein is CASSSGTGIGYTF.